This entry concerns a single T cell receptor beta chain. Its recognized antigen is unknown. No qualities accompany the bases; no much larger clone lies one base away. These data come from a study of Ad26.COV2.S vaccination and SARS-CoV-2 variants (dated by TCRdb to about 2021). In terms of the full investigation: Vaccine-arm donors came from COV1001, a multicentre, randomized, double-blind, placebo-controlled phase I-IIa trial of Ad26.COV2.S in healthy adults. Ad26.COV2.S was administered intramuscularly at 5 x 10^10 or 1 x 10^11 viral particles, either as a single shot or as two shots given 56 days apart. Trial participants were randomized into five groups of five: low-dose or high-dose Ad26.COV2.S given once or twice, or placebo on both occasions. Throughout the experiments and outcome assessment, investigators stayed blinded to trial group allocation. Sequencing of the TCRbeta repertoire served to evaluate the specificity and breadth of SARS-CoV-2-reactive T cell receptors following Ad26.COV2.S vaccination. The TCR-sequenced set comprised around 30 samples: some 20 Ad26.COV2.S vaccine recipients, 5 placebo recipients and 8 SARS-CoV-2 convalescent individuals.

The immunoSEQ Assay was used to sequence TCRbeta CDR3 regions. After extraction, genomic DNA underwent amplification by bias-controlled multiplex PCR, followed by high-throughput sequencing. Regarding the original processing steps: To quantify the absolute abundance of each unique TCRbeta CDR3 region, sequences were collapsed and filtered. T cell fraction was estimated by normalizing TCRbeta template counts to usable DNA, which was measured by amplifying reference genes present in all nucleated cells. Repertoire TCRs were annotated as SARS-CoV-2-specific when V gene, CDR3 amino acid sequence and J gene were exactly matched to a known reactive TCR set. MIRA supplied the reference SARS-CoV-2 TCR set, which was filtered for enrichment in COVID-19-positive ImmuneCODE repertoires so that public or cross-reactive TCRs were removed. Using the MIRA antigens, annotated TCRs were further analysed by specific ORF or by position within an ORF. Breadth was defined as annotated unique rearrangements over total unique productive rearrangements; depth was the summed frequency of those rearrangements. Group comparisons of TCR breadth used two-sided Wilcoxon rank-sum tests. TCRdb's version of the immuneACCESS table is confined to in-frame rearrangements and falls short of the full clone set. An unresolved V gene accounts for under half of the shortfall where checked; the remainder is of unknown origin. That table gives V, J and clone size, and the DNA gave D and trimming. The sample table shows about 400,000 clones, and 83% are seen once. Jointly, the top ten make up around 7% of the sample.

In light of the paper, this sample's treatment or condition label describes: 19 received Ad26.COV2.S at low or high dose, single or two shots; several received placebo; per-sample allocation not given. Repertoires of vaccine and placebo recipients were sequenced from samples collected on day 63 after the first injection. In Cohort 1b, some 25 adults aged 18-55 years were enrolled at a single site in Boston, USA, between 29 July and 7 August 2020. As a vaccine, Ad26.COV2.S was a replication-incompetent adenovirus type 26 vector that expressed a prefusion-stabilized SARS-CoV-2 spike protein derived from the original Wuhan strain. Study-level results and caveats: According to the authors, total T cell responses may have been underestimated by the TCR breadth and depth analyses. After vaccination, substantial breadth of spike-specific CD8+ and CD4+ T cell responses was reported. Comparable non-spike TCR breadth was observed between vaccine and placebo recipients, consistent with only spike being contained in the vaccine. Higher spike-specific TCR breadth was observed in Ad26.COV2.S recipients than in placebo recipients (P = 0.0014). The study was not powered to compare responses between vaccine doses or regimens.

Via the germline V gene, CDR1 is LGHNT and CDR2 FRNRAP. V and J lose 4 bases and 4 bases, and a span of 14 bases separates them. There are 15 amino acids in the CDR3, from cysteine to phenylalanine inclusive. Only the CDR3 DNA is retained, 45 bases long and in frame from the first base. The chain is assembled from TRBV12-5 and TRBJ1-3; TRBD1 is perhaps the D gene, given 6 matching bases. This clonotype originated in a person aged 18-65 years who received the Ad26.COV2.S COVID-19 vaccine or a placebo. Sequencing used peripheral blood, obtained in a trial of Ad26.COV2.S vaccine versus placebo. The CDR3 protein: CASGSPRGTGNTIYF. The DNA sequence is TGTGCTAGTGGTTCGCCCAGGGGAACGGGAAACACCATATATTTT.